The 5 T cell receptor beta chains given below trace back to one sample, sequenced in a study of blood T cell repertoires in COVID-19. Sequencing was performed with immunoSEQ multiplex PCR; in TCRdb, only in-frame clones are kept and a portion is missing. The sample records about 190,000 clones, around four fifths being singletons. The sequenced sample was peripheral blood. The receptors originated from a woman aged 80 or over with active or convalescent COVID-19.

The chain employs TRBV29-1 and TRBJ1-5; D perhaps matches TRBD1 (6 bases). The CDR3 length is 14 residues. V lost 4 bases, J lost 0 bases, and 10 bases lay in between. The germline gives CDR1 SQVTM, CDR2 ANQGSEA. The CDR3 loop is CSVGTESSNQPQHF. In DNA form, the CDR3 reads TGCAGCGTTGGGACAGAGTCTAGCAATCAGCCCCAGCATTTT.

The chain recombines TRBV23-1 with TRBJ1-5; TRBD1 matches 7 bases. TRBV23-1 is an open reading frame, and its role is uncertain. CDR3 length equals 15 residues. The junction had 10 bases not matched to a gene; V was cut back by 2 bases and J by 9 bases. CDR3 nucleotide sequence: TGCGCCAGCAGTCAACCGGGGACAGTTTGCCGGCCCCAGCATTTT. This translates into CASSQPGTVCRPQHF.

The table lists this clone with a few counts. The chain joins TRBV7-2 to TRBJ1-2; D uncertain. CDR1 and CDR2 (germline): SGHTA, FQGNSA. The CDR3 contains 14 residues. Deletions cut 0 bases from V and 4 bases from J, with 9 bases between. Written as DNA, the CDR3 is TGTGCCAGCAGCTTAGCTTTTTGGGCCTATGGCTACACCTTC. Encoded protein: CASSLAFWAYGYTF.

The J gene is TRBJ1-2, the V gene TRBV19; weak D call: TRBD1 (6 bases). The germline V gene has CDR1 LNHDA and CDR2 SQIVND (reference sequence). The germline V and J ends were trimmed by 8 bases and 7 bases, with 20 bases remaining between them. This CDR3 spans 14 amino acids. The CDR3 region is CASDQGRWDGGYTF. For the CDR3, the DNA is TGTGCCAGTGACCAGGGGAGATGGGATGGTGGCTACACCTTC.

This chain connects TRBV11-2 to TRBJ1-2, with 7 bases aligning to TRBD1. V lost 5 bases and J lost 4; bases outside the gene matches: 10. The CDR3 runs 15 residues. Germline-derived CDR1 and CDR2 are SGHAT and FQNNGV. The CDR3 is CASSPRQGSGYGYTF. The DNA of the CDR3 is TGTGCCAGCAGCCCCCGACAGGGAAGTGGCTATGGCTACACCTTC.